The T cell receptor beta chain under discussion was sequenced for a study of T cells in Graves' hyperthyroidism and ophthalmopathy (dated by TCRdb to about 2019). As for the study more broadly: Peripheral blood was sampled at the time of initial diagnosis, prior to any treatment. The 95 to 100 discovery patients were randomly divided into training and test sets at a 7:3 ratio. TCR Vbeta CDR3 sequencing of around 130 peripheral blood samples (more than 40 ophthalmopathy, roughly 74 hyperthyroidism and approximately 17 progressor patients) is reported in the paper. The study also compared thyroid tissue and blood T-cell repertoires from a handful of Graves' hyperthyroidism patients. An independent validation cohort of about 19 hyperthyroidism patients and about 15 patients who later progressed to ophthalmopathy tested prospective prediction of ophthalmopathy. TCR V-J signatures able to tell the groups apart were searched for in a discovery cohort of 100 or so patients, of whom over 40 had Graves' ophthalmopathy and some 60 had stable Graves' hyperthyroidism. After blood sampling, hyperthyroidism patients were treated with methimazole at a starting dose of 30 mg daily, and ophthalmopathy patients were treated with high-dose intravenous methylprednisolone.

General study outcomes and caveats: In cross-validation, a model built on a 13 V-J signature told ophthalmopathy apart from stable hyperthyroidism with 85% to 90% sensitivity and about 81% specificity, and in testing the same model reached 80%/75%. No statistical method was used to fix the sample size in advance, and group allocation was not hidden from the investigators. Most expanded thyroid clonotypes (frequency above 0.001) were also detected in blood, a finding suggesting that blood repertoires may reflect thyroid immune responses. In validation, the model predicted progression to ophthalmopathy with approximately 69% sensitivity and over 72% specificity, a median of 6.5 months before onset.

This clonotype has a count of ten or more. Its binding antigen is unknown. No per-base quality is available; no much larger clone lies one base away. The germline V gene (reference sequence) sets CDR1 to DFQATT and CDR2 to SNEGSKA. V is cut by 0 bases and J by 0 bases, and the space between the germline ends is 11 bases. The CDR3 spans 15 residues, from the cysteine through the phenylalanine. Only the CDR3 portion is preserved as DNA: 45 bases, with reading frame beginning at the first base. The TCR beta CDR3 regions were amplified from the RNA transcripts. The first round of RT-PCR for the TCR CDR3 was performed with the HTBI primer set and the Qiagen OneStep RT-PCR kit. A second multiplex PCR round built the libraries, followed by size selection and purification. Sequencing of the libraries was done on an Illumina HiSeq2000 using paired-end 100 bp reads. Turning to the authors' computational methods: SOAPnuke was used to process the raw data, throwing out any read that contained adapters or uncalled bases, had a mean Phred below 15, or lacked an exact constant-primer or identifier match. COPE v1.2.5 was used to merge the high-quality paired reads, and each unique nucleotide sequence was defined as a clonotype. Clonotypes were aligned to IMGT TRBV, TRBD and TRBJ reference segments using MiTCR v1.1. Only V-J combinations with frequency above 0.0001, covering about 99% of repertoires, were analysed. A TCS score was defined as the ratio between F50 (clonal expansion) and ExV (chaos), using BLOSUM62-based TCRdist between CDR3 peptides within each V-J. Welch's t-statistics and random forest reduced around 520 V-J features to 13, which were used in a naive Bayes classifier (R e1071). TCRdb reanalyzed the raw reads on its own, using fastp at Q25 for trimming and MiXCR for clone calling, and kept in-frame beta chains. Entries are consolidated by CDR3 protein sequence, retaining the most common genes and DNA. The V and J calls come from TCRdb's annotation, not from the publication. The sample table contains roughly 180,000 distinct CDR3 sequences; only one count was recorded for 9.4% of them. The ten most abundant clones make up approximately 24% of the sample.

Hyperthyroidism patients were newly diagnosed, with disease duration under 2 months, and aged 18 to 65 years. Exclusion was applied to patients with uncontrolled infections, other autoimmune diseases, pregnancy or lactation. Diagnoses were established on the basis of clinical symptoms, serum thyroxine and TRAb, thyroid ultrasound, and orbital computed tomography. For progressor patients, blood was drawn at the first diagnosis of hyperthyroidism, before any ophthalmopathy symptoms had appeared. Ficoll-Paque density gradient centrifugation was used to isolate PBMCs from 10 ml of fresh peripheral blood. Progressor patients were initially diagnosed with Graves' hyperthyroidism and developed ophthalmopathy during follow-up. Total RNA was extracted using Trizol reagent, and RNA quality was assessed on an Agilent 2100 Bioanalyzer.

The chain joins TRBV20-1 to TRBJ2-5; no D gene call is confident. Sequenced: blood. This TCR was sampled from a woman aged 18 to 35 with Graves' hyperthyroidism that later progressed to Graves' ophthalmopathy. The encoded CDR3 is CSARDSRPYQETQYF. The nucleotide sequence reads as follows: TGCAGTGCTAGAGATTCCAGGCCGTACCAAGAGACCCAGTACTTC.